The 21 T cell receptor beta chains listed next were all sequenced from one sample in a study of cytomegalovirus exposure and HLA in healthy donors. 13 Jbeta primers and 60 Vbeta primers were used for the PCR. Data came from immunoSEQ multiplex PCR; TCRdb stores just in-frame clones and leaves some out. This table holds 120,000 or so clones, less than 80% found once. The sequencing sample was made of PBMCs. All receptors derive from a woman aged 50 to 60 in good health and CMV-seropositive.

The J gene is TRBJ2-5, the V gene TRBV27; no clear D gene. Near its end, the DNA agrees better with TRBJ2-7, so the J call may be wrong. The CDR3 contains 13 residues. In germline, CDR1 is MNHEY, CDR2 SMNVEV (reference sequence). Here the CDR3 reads CASSSGSTPEQYF. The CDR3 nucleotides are TGTGCCAGCAGTTCAGGAAGTACTCCCGAGCAGTACTTC.

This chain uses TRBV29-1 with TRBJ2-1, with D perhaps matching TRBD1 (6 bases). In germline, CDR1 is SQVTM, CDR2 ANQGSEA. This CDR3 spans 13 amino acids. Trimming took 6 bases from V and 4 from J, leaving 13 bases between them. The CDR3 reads CSVRDTIYNEQFF. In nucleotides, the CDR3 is TGCAGCGTCCGGGACACTATATACAATGAGCAGTTCTTC.

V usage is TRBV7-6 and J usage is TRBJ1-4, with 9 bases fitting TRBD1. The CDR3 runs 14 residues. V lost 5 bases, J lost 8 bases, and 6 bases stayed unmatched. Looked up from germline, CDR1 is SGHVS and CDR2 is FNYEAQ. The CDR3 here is CASSLGTGTEKLFF. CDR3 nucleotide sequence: TGTGCCAGCAGCCTCGGGACAGGGACAGAAAAACTGTTTTTT.

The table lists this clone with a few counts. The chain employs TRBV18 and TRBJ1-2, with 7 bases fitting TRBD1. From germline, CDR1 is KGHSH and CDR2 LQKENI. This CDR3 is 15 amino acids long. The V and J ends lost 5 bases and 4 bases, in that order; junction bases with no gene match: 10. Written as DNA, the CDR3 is TGTGCCAGCTCATCGACCGCGGACAGGAGCTATGGCTACACCTTC. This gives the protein CASSSTADRSYGYTF.

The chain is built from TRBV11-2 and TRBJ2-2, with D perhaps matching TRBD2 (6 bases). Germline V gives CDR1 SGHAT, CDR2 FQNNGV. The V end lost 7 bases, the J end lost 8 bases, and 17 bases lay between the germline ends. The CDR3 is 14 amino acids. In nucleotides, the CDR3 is TGTGCCAGCACCGACCTCCGGGAGAGAGGGGAGCTGTTTTTT. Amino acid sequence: CASTDLRERGELFF.

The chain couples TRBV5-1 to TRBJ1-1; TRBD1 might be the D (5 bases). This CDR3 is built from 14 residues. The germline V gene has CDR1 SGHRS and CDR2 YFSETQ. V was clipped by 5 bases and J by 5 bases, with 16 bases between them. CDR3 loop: CASSPDTVGTEAFF. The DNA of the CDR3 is TGCGCCAGCAGTCCGGACACGGTTGGGACTGAAGCTTTCTTT.

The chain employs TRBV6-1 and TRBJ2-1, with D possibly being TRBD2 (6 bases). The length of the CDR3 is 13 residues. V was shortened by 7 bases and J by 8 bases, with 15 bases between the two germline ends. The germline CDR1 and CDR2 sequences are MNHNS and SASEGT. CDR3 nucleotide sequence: TGTGCCAGCATTCGCCTAGCGACCCATGAGCAGTTCTTC. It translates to CASIRLATHEQFF.

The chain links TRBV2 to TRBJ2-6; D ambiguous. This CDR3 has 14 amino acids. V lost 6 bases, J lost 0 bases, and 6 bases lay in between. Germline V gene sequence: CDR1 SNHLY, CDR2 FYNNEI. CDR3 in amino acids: CASSQISGANVLTF. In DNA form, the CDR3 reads TGTGCCAGCAGCCAGATCTCTGGGGCCAACGTCCTGACTTTC.

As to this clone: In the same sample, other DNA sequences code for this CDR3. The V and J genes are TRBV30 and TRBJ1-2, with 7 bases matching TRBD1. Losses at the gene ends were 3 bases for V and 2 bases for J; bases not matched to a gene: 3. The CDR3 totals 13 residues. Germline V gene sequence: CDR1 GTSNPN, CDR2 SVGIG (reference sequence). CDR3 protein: CAWRPGGNYGYTF. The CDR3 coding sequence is TGTGCCTGGAGGCCAGGGGGGAACTATGGCTACACCTTC.

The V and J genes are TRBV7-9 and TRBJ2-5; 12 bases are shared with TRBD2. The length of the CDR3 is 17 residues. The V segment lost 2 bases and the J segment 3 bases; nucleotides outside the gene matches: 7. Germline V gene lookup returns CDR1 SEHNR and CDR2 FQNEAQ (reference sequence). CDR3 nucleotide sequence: TGTGCCAGCAGCTTACTAGCGGGGGGGCCGTCAGAAGAGACCCAGTACTTC. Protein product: CASSLLAGGPSEETQYF.

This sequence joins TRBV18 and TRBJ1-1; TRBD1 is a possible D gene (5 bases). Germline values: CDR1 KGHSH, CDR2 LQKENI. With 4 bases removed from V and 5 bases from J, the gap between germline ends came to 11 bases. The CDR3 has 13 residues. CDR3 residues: CASSLVRGTEAFF. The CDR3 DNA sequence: TGTGCCAGCTCACTCGTACGGGGGACTGAAGCTTTCTTT. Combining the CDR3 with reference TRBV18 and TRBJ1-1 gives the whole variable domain NAGVMQNPRHLVRRRGQEARLRCSPMKGHSHVYWYRQLPEEGLKFMVYLQKENIIDESGMPKERFSAEFPKEGPSILRIQQVVRGDSAAYFCASSLVRGTEAFFGQGTRLTVV.

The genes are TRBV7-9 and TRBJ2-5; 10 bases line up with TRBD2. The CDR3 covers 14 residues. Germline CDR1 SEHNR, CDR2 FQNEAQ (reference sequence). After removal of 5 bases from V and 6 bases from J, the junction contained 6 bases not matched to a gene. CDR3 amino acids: CASSPSGGAKTQYF. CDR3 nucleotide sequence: TGTGCCAGCAGCCCAAGCGGGGGGGCGAAGACCCAGTACTTC.

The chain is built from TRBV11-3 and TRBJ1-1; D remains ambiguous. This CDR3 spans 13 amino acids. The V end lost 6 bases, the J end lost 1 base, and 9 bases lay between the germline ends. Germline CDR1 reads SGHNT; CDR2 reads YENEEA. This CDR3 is CASRAWPNTEAFF. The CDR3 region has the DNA TGTGCCAGCAGAGCGTGGCCGAACACTGAAGCTTTCTTT.

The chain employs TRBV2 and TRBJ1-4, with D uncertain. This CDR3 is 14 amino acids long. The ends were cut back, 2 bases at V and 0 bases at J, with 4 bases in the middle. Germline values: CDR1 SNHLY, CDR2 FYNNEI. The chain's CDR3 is CASSEQSTNEKLFF. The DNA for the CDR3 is TGTGCCAGCAGTGAACAGTCAACTAATGAAAAACTGTTTTTT.

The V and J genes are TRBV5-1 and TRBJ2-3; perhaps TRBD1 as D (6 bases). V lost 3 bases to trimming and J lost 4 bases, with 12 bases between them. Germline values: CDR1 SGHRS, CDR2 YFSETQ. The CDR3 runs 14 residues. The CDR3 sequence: CASSSQGKSDTQYF. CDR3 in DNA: TGCGCCAGCAGCTCACAGGGCAAGTCAGATACGCAGTATTTT.

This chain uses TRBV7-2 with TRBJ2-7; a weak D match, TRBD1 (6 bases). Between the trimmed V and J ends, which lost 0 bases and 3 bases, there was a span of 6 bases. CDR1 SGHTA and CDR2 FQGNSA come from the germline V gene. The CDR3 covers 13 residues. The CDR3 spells CASSLADSYEQYF. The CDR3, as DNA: TGTGCCAGCAGCTTAGCGGACAGCTACGAGCAGTACTTC.

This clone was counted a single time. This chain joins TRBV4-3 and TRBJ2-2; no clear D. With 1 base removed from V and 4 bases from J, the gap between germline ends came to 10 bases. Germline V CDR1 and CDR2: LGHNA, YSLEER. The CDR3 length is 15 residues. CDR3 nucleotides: TGCGCCAGCAGCCAAGTGGCAGCGATCACCGGGGAGCTGTTTTTT. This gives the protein CASSQVAAITGELFF.

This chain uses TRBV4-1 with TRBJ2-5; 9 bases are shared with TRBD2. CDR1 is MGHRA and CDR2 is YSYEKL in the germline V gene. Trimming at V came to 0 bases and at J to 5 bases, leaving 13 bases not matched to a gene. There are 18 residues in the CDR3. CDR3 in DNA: TGCGCCAGCAGCCAAGATCGCGGGGGCGGGGGGGCGTGGGAGACCCAGTACTTC. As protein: CASSQDRGGGGAWETQYF.

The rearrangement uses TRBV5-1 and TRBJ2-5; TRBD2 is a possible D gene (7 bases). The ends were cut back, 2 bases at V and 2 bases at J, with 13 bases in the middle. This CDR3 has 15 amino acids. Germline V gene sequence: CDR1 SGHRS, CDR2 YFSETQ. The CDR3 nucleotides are TGCGCCAGCAGCTTCGGGGGGCAGGCTCAAGAGACCCAGTACTTC. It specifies CASSFGGQAQETQYF. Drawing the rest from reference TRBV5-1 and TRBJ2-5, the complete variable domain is KAGVTQTPRYLIKTRGQQVTLSCSPISGHRSVSWYQQTPGQGLQFLFEYFSETQRNKGNFPGRFSGRQFSNSRSEMNVSTLELGDSALYLCASSFGGQAQETQYFGPGTRLLVL.

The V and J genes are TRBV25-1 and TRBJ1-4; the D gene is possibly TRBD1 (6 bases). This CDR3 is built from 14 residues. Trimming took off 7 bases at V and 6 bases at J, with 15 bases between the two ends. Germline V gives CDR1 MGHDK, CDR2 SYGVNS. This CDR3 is CASTLTGAHEKLFF. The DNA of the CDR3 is TGTGCCAGCACCCTGACAGGCGCACATGAAAAACTGTTTTTT.

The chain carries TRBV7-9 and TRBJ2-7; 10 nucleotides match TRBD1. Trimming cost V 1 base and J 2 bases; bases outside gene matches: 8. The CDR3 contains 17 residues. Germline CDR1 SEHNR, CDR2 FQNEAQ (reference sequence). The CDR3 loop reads CASSLVPGQGIPYEQYF. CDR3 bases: TGTGCCAGCAGCTTAGTTCCGGGACAGGGGATTCCCTACGAGCAGTACTTC. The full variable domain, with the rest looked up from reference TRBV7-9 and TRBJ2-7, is DTGVSQNPRHKITKRGQNVTFRCDPISEHNRLYWYRQTLGQGPEFLTYFQNEAQLEKSRLLSDRFSAERPKGSFSTLEIQRTEQGDSAMYLCASSLVPGQGIPYEQYFGPGTRLTVT.